This is a list of T cell receptor beta chains from one sample in a study of cytomegalovirus exposure and HLA in healthy donors. TCRdb's copy holds only in-frame clones and misses some; the assay was immunoSEQ multiplex PCR. The sample records roughly 100,000 clones, about 80% being singletons. The sample taken for sequencing was PBMCs. All receptors derive from a female donor in good health and CMV-seropositive. The CDR3 runs from the conserved cysteine through the conserved F or W. Fields, in order: V gene, D gene, clone size, J gene, CDR3 protein, CDR3 DNA. The D gene is left open where the match is weak. For some rows the clone size is stated as once, few or many, or as a class when expanded; others skip it.

V: TRBV5-4; D: TRBD1; size: -; J: TRBJ2-7; CDR3: CASSLGGQGPYEQYF; DNA: TGTGCCAGCAGCTTGGGGGGACAGGGGCCCTACGAGCAGTACTTC
V: TRBV6-1; D: -; size: -; J: TRBJ1-1; CDR3: CASSGLKNTEAFF; DNA: TGTGCCAGCAGTGGGCTGAAGAACACTGAAGCTTTCTTT
V: TRBV19; D: -; size: once; J: TRBJ1-1; CDR3: CASSLAGEGTEAFF; DNA: TGTGCCAGTAGTCTAGCAGGGGAGGGCACTGAAGCTTTCTTT
V: TRBV6-6; D: -; size: once; J: TRBJ1-2; CDR3: CASSIGVQGGYTF; DNA: TGTGCCAGCAGCATCGGGGTTCAAGGTGGCTACACCTTC
V: TRBV19; D: -; size: -; J: TRBJ2-3; CDR3: CASSPIAADTQYF; DNA: TGTGCCAGTAGTCCCATAGCGGCTGATACGCAGTATTTT
V: TRBV27; D: -; size: -; J: TRBJ1-3; CDR3: CASSLSGGLGNTIYF; DNA: TGTGCCAGCAGTTTATCGGGGGGGCTTGGAAACACCATATATTTT
V: TRBV7-9; D: TRBD1; size: -; J: TRBJ1-4; CDR3: CASSSRDSSNEKLFF; DNA: TGTGCCAGCAGCTCCCGGGACAGTAGTAATGAAAAACTGTTTTTT
V: TRBV18; D: -; size: -; J: TRBJ1-5; CDR3: CASSPAGSNQPQHF; DNA: TGTGCCAGCTCACCAGCCGGGAGCAATCAGCCCCAGCATTTT
V: TRBV5-1; D: TRBD1; size: few; J: TRBJ1-6; CDR3: CASSATGSYNSPLHF; DNA: TGCGCCAGCAGCGCGACAGGGTCTTATAATTCACCCCTCCACTTT
V: TRBV28; D: TRBD2; size: -; J: TRBJ2-1; CDR3: CASYSGRAGEQFF; DNA: TGTGCCAGTTATAGCGGGAGGGCCGGTGAGCAGTTCTTC
V: TRBV19; D: -; size: -; J: TRBJ2-5; CDR3: CASSGTPGMETQYF; DNA: TGTGCCAGTAGTGGTACCCCAGGGATGGAGACCCAGTACTTC
V: TRBV2; D: TRBD2; size: -; J: TRBJ2-1; CDR3: CASPERSGAYNEQFF; DNA: TGTGCCAGCCCTGAGCGGAGCGGGGCTTACAATGAGCAGTTCTTC
V: TRBV19; D: TRBD1; size: -; J: TRBJ2-1; CDR3: CASSPGTVTEQFF; DNA: TGTGCCAGTAGTCCCGGGACAGTCACCGAGCAGTTCTTC
V: TRBV9; D: -; size: once; J: TRBJ1-1; CDR3: CASSVGWLMSTEAFF; DNA: TGTGCCAGCAGCGTAGGATGGTTAATGAGCACTGAAGCTTTCTTT
V: TRBV5-5; D: TRBD1; size: -; J: TRBJ1-1; CDR3: CASSPEQGALTEAFF; DNA: TGTGCCAGCAGCCCCGAACAGGGGGCGCTTACTGAAGCTTTCTTT
V: TRBV5-1; D: TRBD2; size: -; J: TRBJ2-7; CDR3: CASSGLAELHEQYF; DNA: TGCGCCAGCAGTGGACTAGCGGAGTTACACGAGCAGTACTTC
V: TRBV7-8; D: -; size: -; J: TRBJ2-1; CDR3: CASSGLENEQFF; DNA: TGTGCCAGCAGCGGGCTCGAAAATGAGCAGTTCTTC
V: TRBV25-1; D: -; size: -; J: TRBJ2-3; CDR3: CASSEFLSGRTDTQYF; DNA: TGTGCCAGCAGTGAATTCCTTAGCGGACGCACAGATACGCAGTATTTT
V: TRBV18; D: -; size: -; J: TRBJ2-7; CDR3: CASSPSLSVEQYF; DNA: TGTGCCAGCTCACCATCACTTTCGGTCGAGCAGTACTTC
V: TRBV5-1; D: -; size: few; J: TRBJ2-7; CDR3: CASSMTTGHEQYF; DNA: TGCGCCAGCAGCATGACAACAGGGCACGAGCAGTACTTC
V: TRBV7-9; D: TRBD1; size: -; J: TRBJ2-7; CDR3: CASSYGQDYEQYF; DNA: TGTGCCAGCAGCTACGGACAGGACTACGAGCAGTACTTC
V: TRBV2; D: TRBD1; size: -; J: TRBJ1-5; CDR3: CASRGGTGAQNQPQHF; DNA: TGTGCCAGCAGAGGGGGGACAGGGGCCCAAAATCAGCCCCAGCATTTT
V: TRBV13; D: TRBD2; size: -; J: TRBJ2-7; CDR3: CASSLPTSGAYEQYF; DNA: TGTGCCAGCAGCCTCCCAACTAGCGGGGCGTACGAGCAGTACTTC
V: TRBV27; D: TRBD1; size: -; J: TRBJ1-1; CDR3: CASRRIQGGNTEAFF; DNA: TGTGCCAGCAGACGGATTCAGGGGGGGAACACTGAAGCTTTCTTT
V: TRBV29-1; D: TRBD1; size: once; J: TRBJ1-3; CDR3: CSVESPDRGNTIYF; DNA: TGCAGCGTTGAAAGCCCGGACAGGGGAAACACCATATATTTT
V: TRBV9; D: TRBD1; size: -; J: TRBJ2-1; CDR3: CASSVGQGLGISYNEQFF; DNA: TGTGCCAGCAGCGTAGGACAGGGGTTGGGGATAAGCTACAATGAGCAGTTCTTC
V: TRBV5-1; D: -; size: -; J: TRBJ1-1; CDR3: CASSLAGQGTTEAFF; DNA: TGCGCCAGCAGCTTGGCAGGTCAGGGTACCACTGAAGCTTTCTTT
V: TRBV7-9; D: -; size: few; J: TRBJ2-7; CDR3: CASSPTWYEQYF; DNA: TGTGCCAGCAGCCCGACATGGTACGAGCAGTACTTC
V: TRBV30; D: TRBD1; size: once; J: TRBJ2-1; CDR3: CAWSTGNHEQFF; DNA: TGTGCCTGGTCGACAGGGAACCATGAGCAGTTCTTC
V: TRBV20-1; D: TRBD2; size: -; J: TRBJ2-7; CDR3: CSAGTTYEQYF; DNA: TGCAGTGCCGGGACTACCTACGAGCAGTACTTC
V: TRBV6-5; D: -; size: -; J: TRBJ2-7; CDR3: CASSYSLSFEQYF; DNA: TGTGCCAGCAGTTACTCCTTGTCGTTCGAGCAGTACTTC
V: TRBV29-1; D: -; size: -; J: TRBJ1-1; CDR3: CSVEEVDIRGAFF; DNA: TGCAGCGTTGAAGAAGTGGACATAAGAGGAGCTTTCTTT
V: TRBV29-1; D: TRBD1; size: -; J: TRBJ1-1; CDR3: CSARQGPNTEAFF; DNA: TGCAGCGCCCGACAGGGTCCTAACACTGAAGCTTTCTTT
V: TRBV19; D: -; size: -; J: TRBJ1-5; CDR3: CASRAVLYSNQPQHF; DNA: TGTGCCAGTAGAGCCGTACTTTATAGCAATCAGCCCCAGCATTTT
V: TRBV2; D: TRBD1; size: -; J: TRBJ2-3; CDR3: CASSEDRGSTDTQYF; DNA: TGTGCCAGCAGTGAAGACAGGGGGAGCACAGATACGCAGTATTTT
V: TRBV27; D: TRBD1; size: once; J: TRBJ1-4; CDR3: CASSWTGGEKLFF; DNA: TGTGCCAGCAGTTGGACAGGGGGGGAAAAACTGTTTTTT
V: TRBV6-4; D: TRBD1; size: -; J: TRBJ2-3; CDR3: CASSDGQGTDTQYF; DNA: TGTGCCAGCAGTGACGGACAGGGCACAGATACGCAGTATTTT
V: TRBV6-6; D: TRBD1; size: -; J: TRBJ2-5; CDR3: CASSRTGVKETQYF; DNA: TGTGCCAGCAGTAGGACAGGGGTAAAAGAGACCCAGTACTTC
V: TRBV4-1; D: TRBD1; size: few; J: TRBJ2-5; CDR3: CASSQGADRGKTQYF; DNA: TGCGCCAGCAGCCAAGGAGCCGACAGGGGAAAGACCCAGTACTTC
V: TRBV18; D: -; size: -; J: TRBJ2-7; CDR3: CASSLIQGSPYEQYF; DNA: TGTGCCAGCTCTCTAATACAGGGTTCCCCTTACGAGCAGTACTTC
V: TRBV5-1; D: -; size: few; J: TRBJ2-7; CDR3: CASSSGIGRYEQYF; DNA: TGCGCCAGCAGCTCCGGGATAGGGCGCTACGAGCAGTACTTC
V: TRBV28; D: -; size: -; J: TRBJ2-1; CDR3: CASSGVPTYNEQFF; DNA: TGTGCCAGTTCCGGGGTACCCACCTACAATGAGCAGTTCTTC
V: TRBV9; D: -; size: -; J: TRBJ2-7; CDR3: CASSGSSSYEQYF; DNA: TGTGCCAGCAGCGGGTCCAGCTCCTACGAGCAGTACTTC
V: TRBV5-1; D: TRBD2; size: -; J: TRBJ2-5; CDR3: CASSLGTSGGQETQYF; DNA: TGCGCCAGCAGCTTGGGGACTAGCGGGGGACAAGAGACCCAGTACTTC
V: TRBV5-6; D: -; size: -; J: TRBJ2-3; CDR3: CASSPIVGRGADTQYF; DNA: TGTGCCAGCAGCCCGATCGTCGGCAGGGGGGCCGATACGCAGTATTTT
V: TRBV29-1; D: -; size: few; J: TRBJ1-1; CDR3: CSVEKTYTEAFF; DNA: TGCAGCGTTGAAAAAACTTACACTGAAGCTTTCTTT
V: TRBV12-2; D: -; size: -; J: TRBJ1-1; CDR3: CASRRGVLREITEAFF; DNA: TGTGCAAGTCGCCGGGGGGTATTGAGGGAAATCACTGAAGCTTTCTTT
V: TRBV11-1; D: -; size: few; J: TRBJ1-1; CDR3: CASRYSGSITEAFF; DNA: TGTGCCAGCAGGTACTCAGGGTCAATCACTGAAGCTTTCTTT
V: TRBV11-2; D: -; size: once; J: TRBJ1-1; CDR3: CASSPSAGGPNTEAFF; DNA: TGTGCCAGCAGTCCATCGGCTGGGGGCCCGAACACTGAAGCTTTCTTT
V: TRBV27; D: TRBD1; size: -; J: TRBJ1-1; CDR3: CASSLRTGGTEAFF; DNA: TGTGCCAGCAGTTTACGGACAGGGGGCACTGAAGCTTTCTTT
V: TRBV29-1; D: TRBD1; size: -; J: TRBJ1-5; CDR3: CSVGQDSNQPQHF; DNA: TGCAGCGTGGGACAGGATAGCAATCAGCCCCAGCATTTT
V: TRBV9; D: TRBD2; size: -; J: TRBJ2-5; CDR3: CASSVAASGGEETQYF; DNA: TGTGCCAGCAGCGTAGCGGCTAGCGGGGGTGAAGAGACCCAGTACTTC
V: TRBV27; D: -; size: -; J: TRBJ2-5; CDR3: CASSLGGEQYF; DNA: TGTGCCAGCAGTCTAGGTGGAGAGCAGTACTTC